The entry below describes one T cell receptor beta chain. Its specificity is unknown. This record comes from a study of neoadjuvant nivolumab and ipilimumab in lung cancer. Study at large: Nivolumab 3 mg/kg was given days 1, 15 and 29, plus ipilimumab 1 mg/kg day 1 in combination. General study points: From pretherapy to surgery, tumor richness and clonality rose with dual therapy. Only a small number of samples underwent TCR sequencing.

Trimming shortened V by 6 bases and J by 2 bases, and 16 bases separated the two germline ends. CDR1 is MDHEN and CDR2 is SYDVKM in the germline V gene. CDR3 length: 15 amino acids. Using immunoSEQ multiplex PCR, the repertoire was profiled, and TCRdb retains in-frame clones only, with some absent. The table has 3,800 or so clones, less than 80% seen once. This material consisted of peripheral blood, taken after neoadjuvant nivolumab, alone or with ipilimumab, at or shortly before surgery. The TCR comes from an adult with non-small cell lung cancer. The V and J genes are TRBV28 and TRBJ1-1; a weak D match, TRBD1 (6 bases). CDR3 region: CASRPDSRGNTEAFF. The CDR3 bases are TGTGCCAGCAGACCGGACAGTCGTGGAAACACTGAAGCTTTCTTT.